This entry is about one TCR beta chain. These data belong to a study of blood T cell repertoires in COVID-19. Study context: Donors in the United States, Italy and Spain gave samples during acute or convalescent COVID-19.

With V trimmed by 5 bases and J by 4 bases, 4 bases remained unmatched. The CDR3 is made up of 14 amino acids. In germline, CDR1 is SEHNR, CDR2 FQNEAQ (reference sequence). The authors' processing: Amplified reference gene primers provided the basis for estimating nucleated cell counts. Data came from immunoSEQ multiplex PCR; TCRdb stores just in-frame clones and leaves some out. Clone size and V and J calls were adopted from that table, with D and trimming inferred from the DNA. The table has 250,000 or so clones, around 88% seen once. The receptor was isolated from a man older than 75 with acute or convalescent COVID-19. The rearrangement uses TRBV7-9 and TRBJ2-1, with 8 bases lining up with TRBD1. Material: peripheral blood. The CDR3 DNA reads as TGTGCCAGCAGCACGGGACAGGATTACAATGAGCAGTTCTTC. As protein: CASSTGQDYNEQFF.